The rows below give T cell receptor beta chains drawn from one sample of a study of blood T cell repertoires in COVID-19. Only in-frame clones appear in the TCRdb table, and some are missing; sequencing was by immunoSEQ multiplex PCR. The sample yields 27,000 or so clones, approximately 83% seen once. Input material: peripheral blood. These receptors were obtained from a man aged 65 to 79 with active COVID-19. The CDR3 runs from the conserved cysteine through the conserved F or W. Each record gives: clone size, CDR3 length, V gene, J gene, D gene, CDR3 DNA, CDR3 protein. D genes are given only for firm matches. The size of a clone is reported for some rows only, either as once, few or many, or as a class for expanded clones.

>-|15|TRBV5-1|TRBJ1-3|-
TGCGCCAGCAGCTGGGGAACGGGGGGCGGAAACACCATATATTTT
CASSWGTGGGNTIYF
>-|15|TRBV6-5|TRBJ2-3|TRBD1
TGTGCCAGCAGAAACAGGGGGACTCTCACAGATACGCAGTATTTT
CASRNRGTLTDTQYF
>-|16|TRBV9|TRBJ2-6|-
TGTGCCAGCAGCGCCACAGGGAGCTATGGGGCCAACGTCCTGACTTTC
CASSATGSYGANVLTF
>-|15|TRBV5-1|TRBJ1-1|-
TGCGCCAGCAGCCTCCTAGGGGGAGAGAGCACTGAAGCTTTCTTT
CASSLLGGESTEAFF
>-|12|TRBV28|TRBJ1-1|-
TGTGCCAGCCTCGGGACTAACACTGAAGCTTTCTTT
CASLGTNTEAFF
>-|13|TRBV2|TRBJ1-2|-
TGTGCCAGCATGGCGGGAAGGGAGGATGGCTACACCTTC
CASMAGREDGYTF
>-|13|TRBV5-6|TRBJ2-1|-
TGTGCCAGCAGCTCGGACAGCTACAATGAGCAGTTCTTC
CASSSDSYNEQFF
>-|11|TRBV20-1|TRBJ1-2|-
TGCAGTGCCAAGAGGGACTATGGCTACACCTTC
CSAKRDYGYTF
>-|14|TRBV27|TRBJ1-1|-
TGTGCCAGCAGTCCCCGGCGGGGTAGCACTGAAGCTTTCTTT
CASSPRRGSTEAFF
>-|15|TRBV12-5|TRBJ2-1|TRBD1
TGTGCTAGTGGGGTGGGACAGTCATCCTACAATGAGCAGTTCTTC
CASGVGQSSYNEQFF
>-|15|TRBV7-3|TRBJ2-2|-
TGTGCCAGCAGCCCCGGGACATACAACACCGGGGAGCTGTTTTTT
CASSPGTYNTGELFF
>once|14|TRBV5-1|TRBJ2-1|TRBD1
TGCGCCAGCAGCTTGGCCTCAGGGGGCGATGAGCAGTTCTTC
CASSLASGGDEQFF
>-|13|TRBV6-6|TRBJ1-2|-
TGTGCCAGCAGTTCGGGACTGAACTATGGCTACACCTTC
CASSSGLNYGYTF
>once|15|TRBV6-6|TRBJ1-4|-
TGTGCCAGCAGCCTGGGAGCAGCAACTAATGAAAAACTGTTTTTT
CASSLGAATNEKLFF
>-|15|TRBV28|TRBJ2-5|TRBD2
TGTGCCAGCTGTTTTGTGGGGGGGGTGGGGGAGACCCAGTACTTC
CASCFVGGVGETQYF
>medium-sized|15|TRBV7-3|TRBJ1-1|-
TGTGCCAGCAGCCCGAACCTAGGGACAAAGACTGAAGCTTTCTTT
CASSPNLGTKTEAFF
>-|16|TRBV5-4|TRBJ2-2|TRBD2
TGTGCCAGCAGCTTGGGGACTAGCGGGAGGACCGGGGAGCTGTTTTTT
CASSLGTSGRTGELFF
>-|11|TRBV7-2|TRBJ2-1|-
TGTGCCAGCAGCTTTTGGAGTGAGCAGTTCTTC
CASSFWSEQFF
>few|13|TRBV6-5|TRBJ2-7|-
TGTGCCAGCAGTTTAAGTCCCGAGGGCGAGCAGTACTTC
CASSLSPEGEQYF
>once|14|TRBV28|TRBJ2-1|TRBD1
TGTGCCAGCAGTTACAGGGGGCCTAGTAATGAGCAGTTCTTC
CASSYRGPSNEQFF
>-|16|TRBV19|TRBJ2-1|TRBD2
TGTGCCAGTAGTCCTTATAGGACTAGCGGGAGCAATGAGCAGTTCTTC
CASSPYRTSGSNEQFF
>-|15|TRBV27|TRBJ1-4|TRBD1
TGTGCCAGCAGTATCAGGGGGAGTGGGGATGAAAAACTGTTTTTT
CASSIRGSGDEKLFF
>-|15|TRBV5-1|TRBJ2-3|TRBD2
TGCGCCAGCAGCTTTAGCGGGGGGAGCACAGATACGCAGTATTTT
CASSFSGGSTDTQYF
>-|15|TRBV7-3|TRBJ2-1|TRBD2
TGTGCCAGCAGCTCGGGGACTAGTAAAGCGAATGAGCAGTTCTTC
CASSSGTSKANEQFF
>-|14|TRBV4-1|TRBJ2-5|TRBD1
TGCGCCAGCAGCCAACCGACAGGGTCAGTGACCCAGTACTTC
CASSQPTGSVTQYF
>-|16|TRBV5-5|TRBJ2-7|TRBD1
TGTGCCAGCAGCCCGGACAGGCCAAATCTTTCCTACGAGCAGTACTTC
CASSPDRPNLSYEQYF
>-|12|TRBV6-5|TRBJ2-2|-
TGTGCCAGCAGTTACTCTAACGGGGAGCTGTTTTTT
CASSYSNGELFF
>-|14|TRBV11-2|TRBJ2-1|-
TGTGCCAGCAGCTTGAATAGCGGTTACAATGAGCAGTTCTTC
CASSLNSGYNEQFF
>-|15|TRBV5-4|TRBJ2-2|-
TGTGCCAGCAGCTTGGGTATTGCGAACACCGGGGAGCTGTTTTTT
CASSLGIANTGELFF
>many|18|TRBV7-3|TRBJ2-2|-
TGTGCCAGCAGCTCCCAGGCAATGCCATTCCTTAACACCGGGGAGCTGTTTTTT
CASSSQAMPFLNTGELFF
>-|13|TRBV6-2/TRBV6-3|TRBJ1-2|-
TGTGCCAGCAGTTACTCGAGCCACTATGGCTACACCTTC
CASSYSSHYGYTF
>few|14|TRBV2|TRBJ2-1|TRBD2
TGTGCCAGCAGTGAAGTAGCGGGAGCTCGGGAGCAGTTCTTC
CASSEVAGAREQFF
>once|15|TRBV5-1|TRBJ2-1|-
TGCGCCAGCAGCAAAGACACTAGCTCCTACAATGAGCAGTTCTTC
CASSKDTSSYNEQFF
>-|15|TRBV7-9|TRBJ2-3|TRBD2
TGTGCCAGCAGCTTAGCAGCGGGGGTCCTTGATACGCAGTATTTT
CASSLAAGVLDTQYF
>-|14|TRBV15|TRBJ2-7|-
TGTGCCACCAGCAGGGGGAGTTTGGGCTACGAGCAGTACTTC
CATSRGSLGYEQYF
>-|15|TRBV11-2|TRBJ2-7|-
TGTGCCAGCAGCCTACCCTACGACAGAAACTACGAGCAGTACTTC
CASSLPYDRNYEQYF
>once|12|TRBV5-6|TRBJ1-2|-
TGTGCCAGCCTCTTGTCGGGGTATGGCTACACCTTC
CASLLSGYGYTF
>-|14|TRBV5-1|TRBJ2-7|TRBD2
TGCGCCCGCAGCGCGGGGGGGGTTAGGGACGAGCAGTACTTC
CARSAGGVRDEQYF
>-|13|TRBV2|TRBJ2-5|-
TGTGCCAGCAGGTGGGGGGTGGGAGAGACCCAGTACTTC
CASRWGVGETQYF
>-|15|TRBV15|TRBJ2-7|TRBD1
TGTGCCACCAGCGCCCGGACAGGGGGCCCCTACGAGCAGTACTTC
CATSARTGGPYEQYF
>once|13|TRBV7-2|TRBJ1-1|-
TGTGCCAGCAGCTTCGCGGGGAACACTGAAGCTTTCTTT
CASSFAGNTEAFF